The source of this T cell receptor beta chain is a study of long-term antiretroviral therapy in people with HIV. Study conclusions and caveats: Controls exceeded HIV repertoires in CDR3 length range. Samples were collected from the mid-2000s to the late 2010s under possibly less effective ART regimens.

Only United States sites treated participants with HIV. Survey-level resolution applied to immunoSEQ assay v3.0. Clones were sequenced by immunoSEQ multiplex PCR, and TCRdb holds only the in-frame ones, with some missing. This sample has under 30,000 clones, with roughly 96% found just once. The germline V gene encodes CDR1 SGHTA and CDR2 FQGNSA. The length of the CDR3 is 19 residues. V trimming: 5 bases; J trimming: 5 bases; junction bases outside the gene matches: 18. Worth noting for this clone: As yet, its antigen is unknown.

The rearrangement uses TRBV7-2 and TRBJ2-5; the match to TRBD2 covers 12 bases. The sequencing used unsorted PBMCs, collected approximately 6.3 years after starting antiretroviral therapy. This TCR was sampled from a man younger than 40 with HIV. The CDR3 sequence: CASSDLSGLAGGLGETQYF. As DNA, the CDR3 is TGTGCCAGCAGCGACCTGAGCGGCCTAGCGGGAGGGTTGGGGGAGACCCAGTACTTC.